Sequencing of this T cell receptor beta chain was carried out in a study of human T cells and chemical hapten exposure. Study context: Patch testing was performed with 0.01% DPC on the upper back, with reading at 6 days.

Unique molecular identifiers were affixed to discrete cDNA molecules within the library. Using its own MiXCR run on the RACE reads, TCRdb lists one record per CDR3 protein. The table has hundreds of thousands of distinct CDR3 sequences, about 6.3% seen once. Described time point: patch test 2, 6 weeks after DPC sensitization. Described treatment: therapeutic diphenylcyclopropenone sensitization with weekly scalp DPC. Study results and caveats: Significantly greater numbers of large CDR3 similarity clusters came from expanded TCRs than from controls. With alopecia, donors may have immune responses unlike healthy people's.

The CDR3 has 14 residues. Trimming pared 4 bases from V and 0 bases from J, leaving 9 bases between. Of note for this clonotype: The target antigen is unknown.

V and J are TRBV12-3 or TRBV12-4 and TRBJ1-2; possibly TRBD1 for D (6 bases). This material consisted of whole blood, taken in connection with sensitization to the hapten diphenylcyclopropenone (DPC). This receptor was obtained from a young woman with alopecia areata. Some clones in this sample may be carry-over from other donors' samples. The CDR3 DNA sequence: TGTGCCAGCAGTTCACAGGGAACTAACTATGGCTACACCTTC. It codes for CASSSQGTNYGYTF.